This entry lists 21 T cell receptor beta chains sequenced from one sample in a study of cytomegalovirus exposure and HLA in healthy donors. Both 60 Vbeta primers and 13 Jbeta primers went into the PCR. Data came from immunoSEQ multiplex PCR; TCRdb stores just in-frame clones and leaves some out. The table for this sample gives about 140,000 clones. Sequenced material: PBMCs. These receptors originate from a woman aged 18-29 years in good health and CMV-seronegative.

The V and J genes are TRBV18 and TRBJ1-1, with D tentatively TRBD1 (5 bases). This CDR3 comprises 13 residues. V lost 3 bases and J lost 10, with 15 bases in between. Germline V gives CDR1 KGHSH, CDR2 LQKENI. This CDR3 reads CASSPPTGLVAFF. The CDR3 DNA reads TGTGCCAGCTCACCCCCCACAGGCCTCGTAGCTTTCTTT.

The chain links TRBV6-1 to TRBJ1-1, with no clear D. V dropped 8 bases and J dropped 4 bases, with 11 bases sitting between them. The CDR3 length is 12 residues. CDR1 is MNHNS, CDR2 SASEGT, per germline. The CDR3 bases are TGTGCCAGCGAAGCTGGGAGCACTGAAGCTTTCTTT. This translates into CASEAGSTEAFF.

The V and J genes are TRBV5-6 and TRBJ2-1, with a possible D match to TRBD2 (6 bases). The V gene's germline CDR1 is SGHDT and CDR2 YYEEEE. Trimming removed 4 bases from V and 9 bases from J, with 14 bases in between. The CDR3 runs 13 residues. CDR3 sequence reads: CASSPRNGGEQFF. CDR3 DNA: TGTGCCAGCAGCCCACGAAACGGGGGTGAGCAGTTCTTC.

The chain carries TRBV4-3 and TRBJ2-3; 13 positions agree with TRBD2. The V and J ends lost 3 bases and 0 bases, in that order; junction bases with no gene match: 12. In germline, CDR1 is LGHNA, CDR2 YSLEER. The CDR3 runs to 20 residues. The CDR3 coding sequence is TGCGCCAGCAGCCAGATTTCCCCGGGACTAGCGGGATCTAGCACAGATACGCAGTATTTT. The encoded protein is CASSQISPGLAGSSTDTQYF.

J is TRBJ2-1 and V is TRBV27; D call uncertain. V shed 1 base and J shed 0 bases, with 10 bases lying between them. CDR1 and CDR2 from the germline V gene are MNHEY and SMNVEV (reference sequence). The CDR3 totals 16 residues. The CDR3 loop reads CASSLFGGSSYNEQFF. Here the CDR3 DNA reads TGTGCCAGCAGTTTATTTGGCGGAAGCTCCTACAATGAGCAGTTCTTC.

The CDR3 here is CASSEMGPPDTQYF. The CDR3 DNA follows: TGTGCCAGCAGTGAGATGGGGCCACCCGATACGCAGTATTTT. V usage is TRBV6-1 and J usage is TRBJ2-3; D perhaps matches TRBD1 (5 bases). Germline CDR1 is MNHNS and CDR2 is SASEGT. CDR3 length: 14 residues. V lost 3 bases and J 6 bases, leaving 13 bases between the germline ends.

The chain is built from TRBV5-6 and TRBJ2-1, with D unclear. The CDR3 totals 14 residues. Germline-derived CDR1 and CDR2 are SGHDT and YYEEEE. The germline V and J ends were trimmed by 0 bases and 4 bases, with 8 bases remaining between them. The CDR3 nucleotides are TGTGCCAGCAGCTTGGCTTCAGTGTACAATGAGCAGTTCTTC. The encoded protein is CASSLASVYNEQFF.

The V gene is TRBV29-1, the J gene TRBJ2-1; tentative D call: TRBD1 (5 bases). The CDR3 totals 13 residues. Germline V gene sequence: CDR1 SQVTM, CDR2 ANQGSEA. Trimming pared 6 bases from V and 0 bases from J, leaving 9 bases between. CDR3 amino acids: CSVHRSSYNEQFF. As DNA, the CDR3 is TGCAGCGTCCACAGGAGCTCCTACAATGAGCAGTTCTTC.

The gene calls are TRBV7-2 and TRBJ1-2; D is possibly TRBD1 (6 bases). The germline CDR1 and CDR2 sequences are SGHTA and FQGNSA. This CDR3 comprises 15 residues. V was cut by 5 bases and J by 10 bases, with 23 bases left in between. The DNA for the CDR3 is TGTGCCAGCAGCCCCACAAGGACAGCTCCCTTGCCCTACACCTTC. It codes for CASSPTRTAPLPYTF.

V gene TRBV19 combines with J gene TRBJ2-1, with D perhaps matching TRBD1 (5 bases). The germline V gene has CDR1 LNHDA and CDR2 SQIVND (reference sequence). Trimming pared 1 base from V and 5 bases from J, leaving 15 bases between. This CDR3 comprises 16 residues. CDR3 sequence (DNA): TGTGCCAGTAGTATAGTTGAGTCCCTAGGGGACAATGAGCAGTTCTTC. Translation gives CASSIVESLGDNEQFF.

V usage is TRBV7-2 and J usage is TRBJ2-7; 9 bases agree with TRBD1. V was clipped by 5 bases and J by 3 bases; unmatched bases: 5. The CDR3 length is 14 residues. Germline V gene sequence: CDR1 SGHTA, CDR2 FQGNSA. CDR3 sequence: CASSAGQGNYEQYV. The CDR3, as DNA: TGTGCCAGCAGCGCGGGACAGGGAAACTACGAGCAGTACGTC.

The rearrangement uses TRBV6-5 and TRBJ2-4, with 8 nucleotides matching TRBD1. Trimming took 8 bases from V and 3 from J; bases not matched to a gene: 3. The CDR3 extends over 13 amino acids. Germline CDR1 is MNHEY and CDR2 is SVGAGI. DNA of the CDR3: TGTGCCAGCCATACAGGGGGCAAAAACATTCAGTACTTC. Protein product: CASHTGGKNIQYF.

The chain couples TRBV5-4 to TRBJ2-2; D is uncertain. The CDR3 spans 13 residues. The germline gives CDR1 SGHNT, CDR2 YYREEE (reference sequence). V lost 0 bases and J lost 4, with 4 bases in between. CDR3 nucleotides: TGTGCCAGCAGCTTGGCCATCACCGGGGAGCTGTTTTTT. It encodes CASSLAITGELFF.

The chain joins TRBV5-4 to TRBJ2-7; D gene ambiguous. Trimming pared 0 bases from V and 4 bases from J, leaving 8 bases between. This CDR3 has 13 residues. In germline, CDR1 is SGHNT, CDR2 YYREEE (reference sequence). CDR3 nucleotide sequence: TGTGCCAGCAGCTTGGAGGCTAGTTACGAGCAGTACTTC. Its translation: CASSLEASYEQYF.

The rearrangement links TRBV5-1 to TRBJ2-3; D might be TRBD1 (6 bases). V was clipped by 4 bases and J by 2 bases, with 8 bases between them. Germline V gene sequence: CDR1 SGHRS, CDR2 YFSETQ. The CDR3 length is 13 residues. In nucleotides, the CDR3 is TGCGCCAGCAGCCACAGGGACACAGATACGCAGTATTTT. Translated: CASSHRDTDTQYF.

The chain links TRBV5-1 to TRBJ1-4; 7 bases are a match to TRBD1. V gave up 0 bases and J gave up 8 bases; unmatched junction bases: 10. CDR1 SGHRS and CDR2 YFSETQ come from the germline V gene. The CDR3 sequence is 16 residues long. CDR3 coding DNA: TGCGCCAGCAGCTTGGAGTGGGGGGCACAGGGGGAAAAACTGTTTTTT. Its translation is CASSLEWGAQGEKLFF.

This rearrangement joins TRBV7-8 to TRBJ1-5; D gene unclear. Germline assignment: CDR1 SGHVS and CDR2 FQNEAQ. This CDR3 comprises 19 residues. Trimming left V 5 bases short and J 0 bases short, with 23 bases between. CDR3 sequence (DNA): TGTGCCAGCAGCCCAGCCGGCAGTCTGACACATTATAGCAATCAGCCCCAGCATTTT. This sequence encodes CASSPAGSLTHYSNQPQHF.

Worth noting for this clone: The junction departs from the called germline gene at one end, perhaps through a read error. The rearrangement uses TRBV5-6 and TRBJ1-2; the D gene is possibly TRBD1 (5 bases). Per germline, CDR1 SGHDT and CDR2 YYEEEE. The CDR3 spans 17 residues. In DNA, the CDR3 is TGTGCCAGCAGCTTGGTAGTAGGCAGGGATTATAACTATGGCCACACCTTC. It is translated as CASSLVVGRDYNYGHTF.

This chain uses TRBV2 with TRBJ2-2, with a possible D match to TRBD2 (6 bases). Germline V gene data show CDR1 as SNHLY and CDR2 as FYNNEI. The CDR3 runs 16 residues. Trimming stripped 6 bases from V and 2 bases from J, with 16 bases between. CDR3 coding DNA: TGTGCCAGCAGCAACAGACTAGTTCGAAACACCGGGGAGCTGTTTTTT. It encodes CASSNRLVRNTGELFF.

This rearrangement joins TRBV19 to TRBJ2-1; TRBD2 matches at 13 bases. CDR3 length equals 17 residues. The V gene end was trimmed by 3 bases and the J gene end by 4 bases; junction bases not matched to a gene: 6. Per germline, CDR1 LNHDA and CDR2 SQIVND (reference sequence). CDR3 protein: CASSMTSGRHVYNEQFF. CDR3 bases: TGTGCCAGTAGTATGACTAGCGGGAGGCATGTATACAATGAGCAGTTCTTC.

This chain connects TRBV6-5 to TRBJ1-1; 9 positions match TRBD1. V shed 7 bases, J shed 4 bases, and the junction held 4 bases outside the gene matches. This CDR3 region has 13 residues. Germline CDR1 and CDR2: MNHEY and SVGAGI. The CDR3 here is CASTLTGGTEAFF. The DNA of the CDR3 is TGTGCCAGCACCTTGACAGGGGGCACTGAAGCTTTCTTT.